This T cell receptor beta chain comes out of a study of human T cells and chemical hapten exposure. Whole-study findings and limits: With DPC sensitization, TCRs exceeding 1 in 1000 frequency showed no change.

One entry per CDR3 protein, called by TCRdb with MiXCR from the RACE reads. In the table there are under 120,000 distinct CDR3 sequences, roughly 9.6% of which are singletons. Time point in this sample: patch test 1, 2 weeks after DPC sensitization. Treatment: therapeutic diphenylcyclopropenone sensitization with weekly scalp DPC. The CDR3 covers 14 residues. Germline V lookup: CDR1 LGHNA, CDR2 YNFKEQ. Trimming took 5 bases from V and 6 from J; bases not matched to a gene: 4. This clonotype was found many times. Its antigen remains unknown. The sample here was whole blood, taken in connection with sensitization to the hapten diphenylcyclopropenone (DPC). This sequence originates from a woman in her thirties or forties with alopecia areata. Some clones in this sample may be carry-over from other donors' samples. The chain couples TRBV4-2 to TRBJ1-4; 9 positions agree with TRBD1. CDR3 DNA: TGTGCCAGCAGCTACAGGGGGCAGGATGAAAAACTGTTTTTT. As protein: CASSYRGQDEKLFF.